These T cell receptor beta chains were read from a single sample in a study of cytotoxic CD8 clonotypes in ibrutinib-treated CLL. Sequencing used immunoSEQ multiplex PCR; TCRdb keeps in-frame clones, though not all of them. The table records approximately 300,000 clones, around four fifths of them present only once. The material sequenced was PBMCs, taken before ibrutinib treatment. The receptors originated from a human donor with chronic lymphocytic leukemia. Each CDR3 is given with its conserved first and last residue. D genes are given only for firm matches. Size is stated for part of the rows, as once, few or many counts, or as a class when the clone is expanded.

clone_size j_call d_call v_call cdr3_nt cdr3_aa
- TRBJ1-5 TRBD1 TRBV9 TGTGCCAGCAGCTGGACAGGGGCAAGCAATCAGCCCCAGCATTTT CASSWTGASNQPQHF
- TRBJ2-5 - TRBV4-3 TGCGCCAGCAGCCAACAGCGTCGAGAGACCCAGTACTTC CASSQQRRETQYF
once TRBJ1-4 TRBD1 TRBV4-1 TGCGCCAGCAGCCAAGAGGGACAGGGTAATGAAAAACTGTTTTTT CASSQEGQGNEKLFF
- TRBJ2-5 - TRBV5-1 TGCGCCAGCAGCTTGTATCCAGCGGGCGCACGAGAGACCCAGTACTTC CASSLYPAGARETQYF
- TRBJ1-1 - TRBV18 TGTGCCAGCTCACCAAGGACCTGGGCTGAAGCTTTCTTT CASSPRTWAEAFF
- TRBJ1-5 - TRBV6-5 TGTGCCAGCAGCTCATTCCACAGGGGCAATCAGCCCCAGCATTTT CASSSFHRGNQPQHF
- TRBJ1-5 - TRBV6-1 TGTGCCAGCAGTGGAAACAGAGCTAATCAGCCCCAGCATTTT CASSGNRANQPQHF
- TRBJ1-5 - TRBV4-1 TGCGCCAGCAGCCATCGACGGGACCCAAGAAATCAGCCCCAGCATTTT CASSHRRDPRNQPQHF
- TRBJ1-5 - TRBV18 TGTGCCAGCTCACAAGTAGTACAGGGCAACAATCAGCCCCAGCATTTT CASSQVVQGNNQPQHF
- TRBJ1-1 - TRBV15 TGTGCCACCAGCAGAGGGGGCGCTTACACTGAAGCTTTCTTT CATSRGGAYTEAFF
- TRBJ2-3 - TRBV27 TGTGCCAGCAGTTTAAGTATTCGGTGGTACCTAAGCAGCACAGATACGCAGTATTTT CASSLSIRWYLSSTDTQYF
few TRBJ2-1 TRBD2 TRBV13 TGTGCCAGCAGCCTTGGACTAGCGGGAGTGGTATGGGACAATGAGCAGTTCTTC CASSLGLAGVVWDNEQFF
few TRBJ1-1 - TRBV19 TGTGCCAGTAGTATTTTCGGGGGCACTGAAGCTTTCTTT CASSIFGGTEAFF
- TRBJ2-3 - TRBV5-1 TGCGCCAGCAGCTTTGACCCTATCCCCACAGATACGCAGTATTTT CASSFDPIPTDTQYF
- TRBJ2-1 TRBD2 TRBV5-4 TGTGCCAGCAGCCGTAAGGCGGGAGACAGCAATGAGCAGTTCTTC CASSRKAGDSNEQFF
few TRBJ1-1 - TRBV5-1 TGCGCCAGCAGCTTGAGGCGGTTTGCTGAAGCTTTCTTT CASSLRRFAEAFF
- TRBJ1-1 - TRBV15 TGTGCCACCAGCAGAGAAGCGAGTCACATAGGCTTT CATSREASHIGF
- TRBJ1-5 TRBD1 TRBV18 TGTGCCAGCTCACAACTGACAGGGGATCAGCCCCAGCATTTT CASSQLTGDQPQHF
- TRBJ2-2 TRBD1 TRBV11-2 TGTGCCAGCAGCTCAGGGACAGGCTACTTGTACACCGGGGAGCTGTTTTTT CASSSGTGYLYTGELFF
- TRBJ1-2 - TRBV6-5 TGTGCCAGCATGGTAGGGGACTCTGGCTACACCTTC CASMVGDSGYTF
- TRBJ2-5 - TRBV10-3 TGTGCCATCAGCGCACAGGGTAACCTTCAGACCCAGTACTTC CAISAQGNLQTQYF
- TRBJ2-1 - TRBV27 TGTGCCAGCAGTTTATTGCTGACAGACAATGAGCAGTTCTTC CASSLLLTDNEQFF
- TRBJ2-3 - TRBV7-8 TGTGCCAGCAGCTTAGCGCACTTTCCTAGCACAGATACGCAGTATTTT CASSLAHFPSTDTQYF
- TRBJ2-3 TRBD2 TRBV19 TGTGCCAGTAGTATACGGGAGGGCAGCACAGATACGCAGTATTTT CASSIREGSTDTQYF
- TRBJ1-2 - TRBV4-2 TGTGCCAGCAGCCAACAGGCCGGTGGCTACACCTTC CASSQQAGGYTF
- TRBJ2-1 - TRBV6-6 TGTGCCAGCAGCCGCCTGGGTTACAATGAGCAGTTCTTC CASSRLGYNEQFF
- TRBJ2-6 TRBD1 TRBV29-1 TGCAGCGTTGAATCGAGGACAGGCCTCTCTGGGGCCAACGTCCTGACTTTC CSVESRTGLSGANVLTF
- TRBJ2-1 - TRBV4-3 TGCGCCAGCGGGGAGGGGGCGGGGGACAATGAGCAGTTCTTC CASGEGAGDNEQFF
- TRBJ1-2 - TRBV5-6 TGTGCCAGCTCTTGGTGGGGGCGCGGGTCTGGCTACACCTTC CASSWWGRGSGYTF
- TRBJ2-1 TRBD2 TRBV7-2 TGTGCCAGCAGCTTATTGTTTGCGGGAGGGGACAATGAGCAGTTCTTC CASSLLFAGGDNEQFF
- TRBJ2-3 TRBD2 TRBV7-9 TGTGCCAGCAGCTTAGGGACTAGCGGGAGCACAGATACGCAGTATTTT CASSLGTSGSTDTQYF
few TRBJ1-5 - TRBV11-2 TGTGCCAGCAGCTTAAAACAGGGTGATCAGCCCCAGCATTTT CASSLKQGDQPQHF